The 10 T cell receptor beta chains in this list originate from one sample, sequenced in a study of PD-1 blockade in mismatch repair-deficient tumors. Some clones are missing from TCRdb's copy, which holds only in-frame ones; the method was immunoSEQ multiplex PCR. The table has approximately 80,000 clones, 80% to 90% seen once. The sample in question was peripheral blood, obtained 44 weeks after starting pembrolizumab. The receptors were gathered from an adult with mismatch repair-deficient cancer.

The chain carries TRBV11-3 and TRBJ2-7; 10 bases match TRBD1. From germline, CDR1 is SGHNT and CDR2 YENEEA. The CDR3 contains 18 residues. V trimming: 5 bases; J trimming: 5 bases; junction bases outside the gene matches: 18. The CDR3 region is CASSPGGQGNSFGHEQYF. The DNA of the CDR3 is TGTGCCAGCAGCCCGGGGGGACAGGGGAACTCCTTTGGCCACGAGCAGTACTTC.

The rearrangement links TRBV5-1 to TRBJ1-3, with 11 bases identical to TRBD1. Per the germline V gene, CDR1 is SGHRS and CDR2 is YFSETQ. The CDR3 is 16 amino acids. Trimming removed 4 bases from V and 4 bases from J; junction bases left unmatched: 7. The CDR3 is CASSPRDRGLGNTIYF. The CDR3 DNA follows: TGCGCCAGCAGCCCCCGGGACAGGGGGTTAGGAAACACCATATATTTT.

This clone appeared a single time. The V and J genes are TRBV7-9 and TRBJ1-1, with a possible D match to TRBD1 (5 bases). There are 14 residues in the CDR3. CDR1 and CDR2 from the germline V gene are SEHNR and FQNEAQ (reference sequence). The V end lost 3 bases, the J end lost 7 bases, and 15 bases lay between the germline ends. The CDR3 protein is CASSFLRGSFEAFF. In DNA form, the CDR3 reads TGTGCCAGCAGCTTTTTGAGGGGCTCTTTTGAAGCTTTCTTT.

V usage is TRBV6-5 and J usage is TRBJ2-7; D may be TRBD2 (5 bases). The V gene's germline CDR1 is MNHEY and CDR2 SVGAGI. V lost 0 bases and J 7 bases, leaving 19 bases between the germline ends. The CDR3 spans 16 residues. CDR3 DNA: TGTGCCAGCAGTTACTCGATCGGGATGGCGGATGGTGAGCAGTACTTC. This codes for CASSYSIGMADGEQYF.

V and J are TRBV11-2 and TRBJ2-5; TRBD2 is a possible D gene (5 bases). The CDR3 covers 14 residues. Between the trimmed V and J ends, which lost 1 base and 5 bases, there was a span of 11 bases. Germline values: CDR1 SGHAT, CDR2 FQNNGV. The CDR3 nucleotides read TGTGCCAGCAGCTTAGTGGGCGGGTGGGAGACCCAGTACTTC. As protein: CASSLVGGWETQYF. Using reference TRBV11-2 and TRBJ2-5 for the parts outside the CDR3, the full variable domain is EAGVAQSPRYKIIEKRQSVAFWCNPISGHATLYWYQQILGQGPKLLIQFQNNGVVDDSQLPKDRFSAERLKGVDSTLKIQPAKLEDSAVYLCASSLVGGWETQYFGPGTRLLVL.

This rearrangement joins TRBV7-9 to TRBJ1-1; perhaps TRBD1 as D (6 bases). V was clipped by 5 bases and J by 2 bases, with 12 bases between them. In germline, CDR1 is SEHNR, CDR2 FQNEAQ (reference sequence). The CDR3 consists of 14 residues. In DNA, the CDR3 is TGTGCCAGCAGCCACGGACAGACCAACACTGAAGCTTTCTTT. This encodes CASSHGQTNTEAFF.

This CDR3 reads CAWSKQGNTEAFF. The CDR3 nucleotides read TGTGCCTGGAGTAAACAGGGGAACACTGAAGCTTTCTTT. This sequence joins TRBV30 and TRBJ1-1; D perhaps matches TRBD1 (6 bases). The germline gives CDR1 GTSNPN, CDR2 SVGIG (reference sequence). The CDR3 totals 13 residues. V lost 2 bases to trimming and J lost 1 base, with 8 bases between them.

V gene TRBV9 combines with J gene TRBJ2-7; 10 bases match TRBD1. The germline V gene encodes CDR1 SGDLS and CDR2 YYNGEE. After removal of 0 bases from V and 3 bases from J, the junction contained 0 bases not matched to a gene. The CDR3 runs to 14 residues. Written as DNA, the CDR3 is TGTGCCAGCAGCGTAGGGGACAGGGGCTACGAGCAGTACTTC. Amino acids: CASSVGDRGYEQYF.

The chain employs TRBV14 and TRBJ2-6, with D possibly matching TRBD1 (6 bases). The CDR3 loop spans 17 amino acids. V gave up 0 bases and J gave up 0 bases, with 9 bases separating them. Germline V CDR1 and CDR2: SGHDN, FVKESK. The CDR3 sequence: CASSQEGQSSGANVLTF. The DNA of the CDR3 is TGTGCCAGCAGCCAAGAAGGACAGAGCTCTGGGGCCAACGTCCTGACTTTC.

This CDR3 reads CASSQSVRGNRGTRYCLGANVLTF. DNA for the CDR3: TGCGCCAGCAGTCAATCCGTCAGGGGGAACCGTGGGACGCGATATTGTTTGGGGGCCAACGTCCTGACTTTC. This chain uses TRBV23-1 with TRBJ2-6; TRBD1 matches at 7 bases. TRBV23-1 qualifies as an ORF whose function is uncertain. The CDR3 has 24 residues. Trimming took 0 bases from V and 4 from J; bases not matched to a gene: 27.